This TCR beta chain was captured in a study of T cells after posttransplantation cyclophosphamide. This clone was found many times. Sequencing used immunoSEQ multiplex PCR; TCRdb keeps in-frame clones, though not all of them. The sample lists around 24,000 clones, none appearing once, the ten largest making up 1.5% to 2%. Treatment was busulfan-fludarabine conditioning, a marrow graft, and cyclophosphamide on days +3 and +4. In germline, CDR1 is SGHRS, CDR2 YFSETQ. The CDR3 totals 14 residues. Trimming took off 0 bases at V and 3 bases at J, with 10 bases between the two ends. The clonotype was recovered from a male patient aged 18-30 years who received an allogeneic stem cell transplant from a related donor, was CMV-positive, and had no GVHD. Some T cells may trace back to the graft donor. Sequenced here: PBMCs, sampled after allogeneic stem cell transplant with posttransplant cyclophosphamide. V is TRBV5-1 and J is TRBJ2-7, with D perhaps TRBD1 (5 bases). In DNA form, the CDR3 reads TGCGCCAGCAGCTTGGGGCAGGGAAACTACGAGCAGTACTTC. Translated: CASSLGQGNYEQYF.